The 29 T cell receptor beta chains reported below all come from one sample, sequenced in a study of blood T cells in healthy people across ages. With a J-beta primer mix and a sample-barcoded 5' primer, a second PCR ran 7 to 11 cycles. Using its own MiXCR run on the 5' RACE reads, TCRdb lists one record per CDR3 protein. The sample consists of around 690,000 distinct CDR3 sequences, approximately 59% of them appearing once. The sample comprised blood. These TCRs come from a man aged 60-69 years in good health.

The V call is TRBV5-1, the J call TRBJ2-3, with D perhaps matching TRBD1 or TRBD2 (5 bases each). Germline CDR1 reads SGHRS; CDR2 reads YFSETQ. The CDR3 is 15 residues long. Trimming cost V 7 bases and J 1 base, with 16 bases left between them. The CDR3 nucleotides are TGCGCCAGCTCACACGGGACCGCAGGCACAGATACGCAGTATTTT. This encodes CASSHGTAGTDTQYF.

This rearrangement joins TRBV10-1 to TRBJ2-4, with D unresolved. Germline V gene data show CDR1 as WNHNN and CDR2 as SYGVQD (reference sequence). The CDR3 spans 13 residues. V lost 0 bases and J lost 4, with 4 bases in between. The CDR3 region has the DNA TGCGCCAGCAGTGAGTCAAGAAAAAACATTCAGTACTTC. Protein: CASSESRKNIQYF.

In its sample, this clonotype was seen once. The chain recombines TRBV3-1 with TRBJ2-1, with TRBD2 identical over 11 bases. The V and J ends lost 0 bases and 2 bases, in that order; junction bases with no gene match: 15. CDR1 and CDR2 (germline): LGHDT, YNNKEL (reference sequence). This CDR3 has 21 amino acids. The CDR3 is CASSQDFGGLAALDTYNEQFF. The CDR3, as DNA: TGTGCCAGCAGCCAAGATTTTGGGGGACTAGCGGCGCTTGACACCTACAATGAGCAGTTCTTC.

The chain combines TRBV7-9 with TRBJ2-5; D ambiguous. The J call may be incorrect, as the DNA end agrees better with TRBJ2-7. The V gene's germline CDR1 is SEHNR and CDR2 FQNEAQ (reference sequence). There are 14 residues in the CDR3. The CDR3 DNA sequence: TGTGCCAGCAGCTTTTCGAGCAGGCCCTACGAGCAGTACTTC. Its translation: CASSFSSRPYEQYF.

V is TRBV7-2 and J is TRBJ2-7; 8 nucleotides match TRBD1. V was pared by 5 bases and J by 0 bases, with 6 bases of the junction left unmatched. Germline lookup yields CDR1 SGHTA and CDR2 FQGNSA. CDR3 size: 15 residues. CDR3 bases: TGTGCCAGCAGCCGCTGGGACAGGCCCTCCTACGAGCAGTACGTC. It is translated as CASSRWDRPSYEQYV.

The J gene is TRBJ1-6, the V gene TRBV10-1; no definite D call. The V gene lost 3 bases and the J gene lost 15 bases, with 12 bases spanning the gap. From germline, CDR1 is WNHNN and CDR2 SYGVQD (reference sequence). The CDR3 has 12 amino acids. The CDR3 DNA reads TGCGCCAGCAGTGACGCGACTGGACTCCTCCACTTT. Translation: CASSDATGLLHF.

This chain connects TRBV20-1 to TRBJ2-5, with D unresolved. Deletions cut 6 bases from V and 0 bases from J, with 14 bases between. This CDR3 spans 14 amino acids. Per germline, CDR1 DFQATT and CDR2 SNEGSKA (reference sequence). CDR3 region: CSAPSKGNQETQYF. For the CDR3, the DNA is TGCAGTGCCCCGAGCAAAGGGAACCAAGAGACCCAGTACTTC.

This rearrangement joins TRBV7-8 to TRBJ2-7, with 9 bases lining up with TRBD2. The germline V gene has CDR1 SGHVS and CDR2 FQNEAQ. V shed 5 bases, J shed 4 bases, and the junction held 9 bases outside the gene matches. This CDR3 is built from 15 residues. The CDR3 is CASSVGRTSEYEQYF. The CDR3 DNA sequence: TGTGCCAGCAGCGTCGGACGGACTAGCGAATACGAGCAGTACTTC. Drawing the rest from reference TRBV7-8 and TRBJ2-7, the complete variable domain is GAGVSQSPRYKVAKRGQDVALRCDPISGHVSLFWYQQALGQGPEFLTYFQNEAQLDKSGLPSDRFFAERPEGSVSTLKIQRTQQEDSAVYLCASSVGRTSEYEQYFGPGTRLTVT.

The chain joins TRBV28 to TRBJ1-1; TRBD1 matches at 8 bases. CDR1 MDHEN and CDR2 SYDVKM come from the germline V gene. The CDR3 totals 16 residues. Trimming cost V 2 bases and J 4 bases; bases outside gene matches: 9. The CDR3 region has the DNA TGTGCCAGCAGTTTACGCGCCCGGGACAGGCGCACTGAAGCTTTCTTT. Translated, it gives CASSLRARDRRTEAFF.

The V call is TRBV10-3, the J call TRBJ1-6, with D perhaps matching TRBD1 (5 bases). Trimming took 6 bases from V and 2 from J, leaving 17 bases between them. CDR3 length: 17 amino acids. The germline V gene encodes CDR1 ENHRY and CDR2 SYGVKD. This CDR3 reads CAISRARESTYNSPLHF. DNA for the CDR3: TGTGCCATCAGCAGGGCCCGCGAGAGCACCTATAATTCACCCCTCCACTTT.

The chain couples TRBV2 to TRBJ2-7, with D possibly being TRBD2 (6 bases). The DNA end is more similar to TRBJ2-5, so the J call may be wrong. This CDR3 contains 15 residues. From germline, CDR1 is SNHLY and CDR2 FYNNEI. The chain's CDR3 is CASTRDGPGEETQYF. CDR3 nucleotides: TGTGCCAGCACTCGTGACGGTCCGGGGGAAGAGACCCAGTACTTC.

The gene calls are TRBV7-9 and TRBJ2-4; 9 positions match TRBD2. There are 16 residues in the CDR3. V was clipped by 5 bases and J by 3 bases; unmatched bases: 8. Germline V lookup: CDR1 SEHNR, CDR2 FQNEAQ (reference sequence). CDR3 coding DNA: TGTGCCAGCAGCATGCGGGGGGGCGCTGTCAAAAACATTCAGTACTTC. This encodes CASSMRGGAVKNIQYF.

This clonotype occurred a few times. V is TRBV5-5 and J is TRBJ1-6, with TRBD1 as a possible D gene (6 bases). Between the trimmed V and J ends, which lost 4 bases and 5 bases, there was a span of 10 bases. The CDR3 extends over 14 amino acids. CDR1 and CDR2 from the germline V gene are SGHKS and YYEKEE (reference sequence). This CDR3 is CASSRGQHNSPLHF. DNA for the CDR3: TGTGCCAGCAGCCGGGGACAACATAATTCACCCCTCCACTTT.

J is TRBJ1-2 and V is TRBV29-1, with D uncertain. Germline V gene lookup returns CDR1 SQVTM and CDR2 ANQGSEA. The V end lost 4 bases, the J end lost 4 bases, and 10 bases lay between the germline ends. The CDR3 spans 12 residues. CDR3 nucleotide sequence: TGCAGCGTTGGTCAGAGGGCCTATGGCTACACCTTC. Protein: CSVGQRAYGYTF.

The rearrangement joins TRBV2 to TRBJ1-5, with D tentatively TRBD1 (5 bases). Germline loops: CDR1 SNHLY, CDR2 FYNNEI. Deletions cut 4 bases from V and 2 bases from J, with 15 bases between. This CDR3 spans 16 amino acids. CDR3 sequence: CASSGGWGVGNQPQHF. CDR3 DNA sequence: TGTGCCAGCAGTGGGGGGTGGGGGGTAGGCAATCAGCCCCAGCATTTT.

The chain recombines TRBV4-2 with TRBJ1-1; 10 bases line up with TRBD1. The CDR3 length is 19 residues. Trimming at V came to 0 bases and at J to 1 base, leaving 11 bases not matched to a gene. Per germline, CDR1 LGHNA and CDR2 YNFKEQ. CDR3 coding DNA: TGTGCCAGCAGCCAAGAAGTTCGCGGACAGGGGGAGAGGAACACTGAAGCTTTCTTT. Translating gives CASSQEVRGQGERNTEAFF.

The genes are TRBV6-5 and TRBJ2-3; D gene unclear. The germline V gene encodes CDR1 MNHEY and CDR2 SVGAGI. The CDR3 length is 15 residues. Trimming pared 8 bases from V and 2 bases from J, leaving 17 bases between. CDR3 region: CASRRVPTVTDTQYF. In DNA, the CDR3 is TGTGCCAGCCGCCGGGTCCCCACCGTCACAGATACGCAGTATTTT.

The chain recombines TRBV5-1 with TRBJ2-1, with TRBD2 identical over 7 bases. CDR1 SGHRS and CDR2 YFSETQ come from the germline V gene. Unmatched junction bases numbered 4, after V lost 0 bases and J lost 4 bases. This CDR3 spans 15 amino acids. The CDR3 spells CASSLGLAVYNEQFF. In nucleotides, the CDR3 is TGCGCCAGCAGCTTGGGACTAGCTGTTTACAATGAGCAGTTCTTC.

The chain has TRBV20-1 and TRBJ1-4, with TRBD1 identical over 9 bases. Trimming removed 6 bases from V and 3 bases from J; junction bases left unmatched: 11. The CDR3 totals 16 residues. Germline V gene lookup returns CDR1 DFQATT and CDR2 SNEGSKA (reference sequence). The CDR3 DNA follows: TGCAGTGCCAAAGGACAGGGGACCTTCTCTAATGAAAAACTGTTTTTT. Encoded protein: CSAKGQGTFSNEKLFF.

This clonotype was detected once. This chain uses TRBV6-1 with TRBJ1-2, with no clear D. The CDR3 loop spans 15 amino acids. The V end lost 3 bases, the J end lost 1 base, and 12 bases lay between the germline ends. CDR1 and CDR2 (germline): MNHNS, SASEGT. Here the CDR3 reads CASSEYRQSNYGYTF. Here the CDR3 DNA reads TGTGCCAGCAGTGAGTATAGGCAGAGTAACTATGGCTACACCTTC.

This clonotype was seen a few times. V is TRBV10-3 and J is TRBJ2-7; D is perhaps TRBD1 (6 bases). Germline V CDR1 and CDR2: ENHRY, SYGVKD. V gave up 3 bases and J gave up 5 bases, with 11 bases separating them. CDR3 length: 13 amino acids. CDR3 loop: CAISDGTTNEQYF. The DNA of the CDR3 is TGTGCCATCAGTGACGGGACAACCAACGAGCAGTACTTC.

This chain links TRBV20-1 with TRBJ1-1; possibly TRBD1 for D (5 bases). Looked up from germline, CDR1 is DFQATT and CDR2 is SNEGSKA (reference sequence). The CDR3 totals 12 residues. Trimming took off 4 bases at V and 7 bases at J, with 13 bases between the two ends. The chain's CDR3 is CSAMQGYLEAFF. Here the CDR3 DNA reads TGCAGTGCTATGCAGGGCTACCTTGAAGCTTTCTTT.

The chain combines TRBV5-1 with TRBJ2-4; D is perhaps TRBD2 (5 bases). Trimming left V 1 base short and J 2 bases short, with 19 bases between. This CDR3 region has 18 residues. Looked up from germline, CDR1 is SGHRS and CDR2 is YFSETQ. CDR3 residues: CASSLLLAPPSPKNIQYF. CDR3 in DNA: TGCGCCAGCAGCTTGCTCCTAGCCCCCCCTAGTCCCAAAAACATTCAGTACTTC.

The J gene is TRBJ2-5, the V gene TRBV27; TRBD1 aligns across 9 bases. The ends lost 3 bases at V and 4 bases at J; junction bases unmatched: 9. The CDR3 is made up of 16 amino acids. Per germline, CDR1 MNHEY and CDR2 SMNVEV (reference sequence). The CDR3 loop is CASSFSTQGAGETQYF. The CDR3 bases are TGTGCCAGCAGTTTTAGCACACAGGGGGCTGGAGAGACCCAGTACTTC.

This clonotype showed up just a few times. The junction departs from the called germline gene at one end, perhaps through a read error. The V and J genes are TRBV11-1 and TRBJ2-1, with 9 bases matching TRBD2. The CDR3 is 15 amino acids. Germline-derived CDR1 and CDR2 are SGHAT and FQDESV (reference sequence). The CDR3 DNA reads as TGTGCCAGCAGCAAACTAGCGGGCTCTTACAGTGAGCAGTTCTTC. Translation gives CASSKLAGSYSEQFF.

This clonotype was counted only a few times. The rearrangement joins TRBV29-1 to TRBJ2-7; D call uncertain. The CDR3 covers 12 residues. V dropped 0 bases and J dropped 5 bases, with 8 bases sitting between them. Germline V gives CDR1 SQVTM, CDR2 ANQGSEA. In nucleotides, the CDR3 is TGCAGCGTTGAAGAAGGACGGAACGAGCAGTACTTC. The encoded protein is CSVEEGRNEQYF.

This chain links TRBV2 with TRBJ2-1; unclear D gene. Germline V gene lookup returns CDR1 SNHLY and CDR2 FYNNEI. CDR3 length: 13 residues. The V gene lost 1 base and the J gene lost 6 bases, with 7 bases spanning the gap. CDR3 DNA sequence: TGTGCCAGCAGTGAAGGGCCGGTCAATGAGCAGTTCTTC. Translated: CASSEGPVNEQFF. Based on the CDR3 plus reference TRBV2 and TRBJ2-1, the full variable domain is EPEVTQTPSHQVTQMGQEVILRCVPISNHLYFYWYRQILGQKVEFLVSFYNNEISEKSEIFDDQFSVERPDGSNFTLKIRSTKLEDSAMYFCASSEGPVNEQFFGPGTRLTVL.

The chain recombines TRBV12-3 or TRBV12-4 with TRBJ2-7, with 7 bases that match TRBD2. Near its end, the DNA agrees better with TRBJ2-5, so the J call may be wrong. CDR3 length: 16 amino acids. In DNA, the CDR3 is TGTGCCAGCAGTACCAAGCGGGGCCTTCGGGGAGAGACCCAGTACTTC. It yields the protein CASSTKRGLRGETQYF.

In DNA form, the CDR3 reads TGCGCCAGCAGCTTGGTTTGGGGGGCGCAAGGGGATGAGCAGTTCTTC. This translates into CASSLVWGAQGDEQFF. The chain recombines TRBV5-1 with TRBJ2-1; either TRBD1 or TRBD2 may fit D (6 bases each). V lost 0 bases and J lost 8, with 18 bases in between. The CDR3 has 16 amino acids. Germline V lookup: CDR1 SGHRS, CDR2 YFSETQ.